One sample yielded the 18 T cell receptor beta chains listed below, sequenced in a study (dated by TCRdb to the mid-2010s). Library preparation was by 5' RACE. TCRdb shows the sequencer as Illumina MiSeq. TCRdb reran the public reads through fastp at Q25 and MiXCR, keeping productive beta chains. Each CDR3 protein appears once, grouped with its most common genes and DNA. The sample table records about 60,000 distinct CDR3 sequences; more than 25% of these occur just once. The ten largest account for around 2.5% of the sample. The specimen sequenced was tumor-infiltrating naive CD4+ T cells sorted from the breast tumor. The cell subset or site label, read with the paper, signifies: naive CD4+ T cells, CD4+CD45RA+CD25-. The receptors stem from a female donor with breast cancer.

V is TRBV9 and J is TRBJ2-6; perhaps TRBD1 as D (6 bases). Trimming shortened V by 4 bases and J by 1 base, and 9 bases separated the two germline ends. The CDR3 totals 15 residues. Germline V gene sequence: CDR1 SGDLS, CDR2 YYNGEE. CDR3 coding DNA: TGTGCCAGCAGCAAACAGGGTTCTGGGGCCAACGTCCTGACTTTC. This translates into CASSKQGSGANVLTF.

The chain is built from TRBV6-5 and TRBJ2-5; TRBD1 aligns across 9 bases. With 2 bases clipped from V and 4 bases from J, the junction kept 2 bases outside the gene matches. The CDR3 spans 14 residues. The V gene's germline CDR1 is MNHEY and CDR2 SVGAGI. CDR3 bases: TGTGCCAGCAGTTACCGGGACAGGGCAGAGACCCAGTACTTC. Its protein is CASSYRDRAETQYF.

The J gene is TRBJ2-7, the V gene TRBV4-2, with 9 nucleotides matching TRBD2. The length of the CDR3 is 14 residues. In germline, CDR1 is LGHNA, CDR2 YNFKEQ. V lost 1 base, J lost 7 bases, and 5 bases stayed unmatched. The CDR3 DNA reads TGTGCCAGCAGCCAAGGGGGACTAGCAGGGGAGCAGTACTTC. It specifies CASSQGGLAGEQYF.

J is TRBJ2-7 and V is TRBV5-6; 8 bases agree with TRBD1. Germline lookup yields CDR1 SGHDT and CDR2 YYEEEE. The CDR3 has 15 amino acids. V shed 4 bases, J shed 0 bases, and the junction held 6 bases outside the gene matches. The CDR3 coding sequence is TGTGCCAGCAGCCTAGGACAGGGACACTCCTACGAGCAGTACTTC. This encodes CASSLGQGHSYEQYF. The entire variable domain, with the rest obtained from reference TRBV5-6 and TRBJ2-7, is as follows: DAGVTQSPTHLIKTRGQQVTLRCSPKSGHDTVSWYQQALGQGPQFIFQYYEEEERQRGNFPDRFSGHQFPNYSSELNVNALLLGDSALYLCASSLGQGHSYEQYFGPGTRLTVT.

In its sample, this clonotype was seen a few times. The chain has TRBV20-1 and TRBJ2-3; maybe TRBD2 (6 bases). The CDR3 totals 15 residues. V was trimmed by 2 bases and J by 1 base, leaving 13 bases between them. CDR1 is DFQATT, CDR2 SNEGSKA, per germline (reference sequence). The CDR3, as DNA: TGCAGTGCTAGAAACGGGAGTAGGGGCACAGATACGCAGTATTTT. Translation gives CSARNGSRGTDTQYF.

The chain links TRBV5-4 to TRBJ2-5, with 7 bases fitting TRBD2. The CDR3 extends over 16 amino acids. From germline, CDR1 is SGHNT and CDR2 YYREEE (reference sequence). V was pared by 0 bases and J by 4 bases, with 9 bases of the junction left unmatched. The CDR3 is CASSLGGSGGTETQYF. CDR3 coding DNA: TGTGCCAGCAGCTTGGGCGGGAGTGGAGGAACAGAGACCCAGTACTTC.

As concerns this clonotype: One junction end disagrees with the germline gene, perhaps due to a read error. The V call is TRBV29-1, the J call TRBJ2-1, with 7 positions matching TRBD2. The CDR3 runs 15 residues. Germline assignment: CDR1 SQVTM and CDR2 ANQGSEA. The CDR3 here is CSIDPLAASYNEQFF. The CDR3 bases are TGCAGCATTGACCCCCTAGCGGCCTCTTACAATGAGCAGTTCTTC.

The CDR3 is CASPPEAEAPSAYEQYF. The CDR3 bases are TGTGCCAGCCCACCCGAGGCAGAGGCCCCAAGCGCATACGAGCAGTACTTC. V gene TRBV28 combines with J gene TRBJ2-7; the D is unclear. The CDR3 extends over 17 amino acids. V lost 8 bases to trimming and J lost 4 bases, with 27 bases between them. Germline CDR1 reads MDHEN; CDR2 reads SYDVKM.

The rearrangement uses TRBV12-3 or TRBV12-4 and TRBJ2-7, with 9 bases matching TRBD1. The CDR3 consists of 14 residues. V lost 4 bases and J lost 7; bases outside the gene matches: 8. This CDR3 is CASSSSATGGEQYF. CDR3 in DNA: TGTGCCAGCAGTTCCTCGGCGACAGGGGGGGAGCAGTACTTC.

The genes are TRBV5-4 and TRBJ2-2; 10 positions match TRBD2. The CDR3 has 15 amino acids. Germline CDR1 SGHNT, CDR2 YYREEE (reference sequence). The ends lost 5 bases at V and 7 bases at J; junction bases unmatched: 8. The CDR3 here is CASSFLAGVHGELFF. DNA of the CDR3: TGTGCCAGCAGTTTCCTAGCGGGAGTGCACGGGGAGCTGTTTTTT.

Comment on this clonotype: This may stem from a read error, because a much larger clone lies one nucleotide away. The chain is built from TRBV12-3 or TRBV12-4 and TRBJ2-2; 9 bases map to TRBD1. The CDR3 consists of 15 residues. CDR3 amino acids: CASSSRQGDTGELLF. The CDR3 nucleotides read TGTGCCAGCAGTTCCCGACAGGGGGACACCGGGGAGCTGCTTTTT.

The chain links TRBV20-1 to TRBJ1-4; 7 bases are shared with TRBD1. V was clipped by 2 bases and J by 1 base; unmatched bases: 4. There are 15 residues in the CDR3. Germline values: CDR1 DFQATT, CDR2 SNEGSKA (reference sequence). The CDR3 nucleotides read TGCAGTGCTAGACAGGGGGGGGGAACTAATGAAAAACTGTTTTTT. Translated: CSARQGGGTNEKLFF.

For this clonotype: The junction and the germline gene differ at one end; a read error may be behind it. The genes are TRBV5-1 and TRBJ1-5; D is unresolved. CDR3 size: 15 residues. Germline CDR1 and CDR2: SGHRS and YFSETQ. CDR3 nucleotide sequence: TGCGCCAGCAGCTTGGATGGTAGGAGCAATCAGCCCCAACATTTT. It specifies CASSLDGRSNQPQHF.

This clonotype was observed at least ten times. The rearrangement links TRBV5-1 to TRBJ1-6, with D unresolved. Germline CDR1 and CDR2: SGHRS and YFSETQ. This CDR3 has 16 residues. V was pared by 0 bases and J by 9 bases, with 16 bases between. CDR3 amino acids: CASSLAQVLEGSPLHF. The CDR3 DNA is TGCGCCAGCAGCTTGGCCCAGGTTCTAGAGGGTTCACCCCTCCACTTT.

The chain has TRBV6-1 and TRBJ1-2, with D possibly TRBD1 on 5 matching bases. This CDR3 is 13 amino acids long. The V and J ends lost 6 bases and 3 bases respectively, with 11 bases between them. Germline V gene data show CDR1 as MNHNS and CDR2 as SASEGT. CDR3 amino acids: CASRDTWDYGYTF. The CDR3 nucleotides are TGTGCCAGCAGGGACACATGGGACTATGGCTACACCTTC.

The rearrangement uses TRBV29-1 and TRBJ1-2; 7 nucleotides match TRBD1. The CDR3 consists of 13 residues. Germline trimming cut 6 bases from V and 8 bases from J; bases unmatched to any gene: 12. Germline V gene data show CDR1 as SQVTM and CDR2 as ANQGSEA. The CDR3 here is CSVQGTLPLGYTF. CDR3 nucleotides: TGCAGCGTACAGGGGACCCTTCCCCTCGGCTACACCTTC.

This clonotype occurred a few times. V is TRBV7-6 and J is TRBJ2-1, with 7 bases matching TRBD2. With 2 bases clipped from V and 9 bases from J, the junction kept 13 bases outside the gene matches. The CDR3 runs to 16 residues. Per the germline V gene, CDR1 is SGHVS and CDR2 is FNYEAQ. CDR3 DNA: TGTGCCAGCAGCTTACTGCCTAGCGGCAACCGGGGTGAGCAGTTCTTC. Amino acids: CASSLLPSGNRGEQFF.

The table lists this clonotype with a few counts. V usage is TRBV7-9 and J usage is TRBJ2-1; 7 bases line up with TRBD1. The CDR3 is 16 residues long. V dropped 5 bases and J dropped 0; count of bases not matched to a gene: 7. Germline V gives CDR1 SEHNR, CDR2 FQNEAQ (reference sequence). DNA for the CDR3: TGTGCCAGCAGCCGGACAGGAACCCGCTCCTACAATGAGCAGTTCTTC. It is translated as CASSRTGTRSYNEQFF.